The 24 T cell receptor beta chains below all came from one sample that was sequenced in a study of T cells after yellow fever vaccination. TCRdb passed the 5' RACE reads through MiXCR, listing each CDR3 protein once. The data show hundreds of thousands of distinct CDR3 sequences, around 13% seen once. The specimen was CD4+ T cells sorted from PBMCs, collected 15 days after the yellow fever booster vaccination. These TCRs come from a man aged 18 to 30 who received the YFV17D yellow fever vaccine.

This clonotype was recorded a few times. This CDR3 is CASSCYEQYV. The DNA for the CDR3 is TGTGCCAGCAGCTGCTACGAGCAGTACGTC. The chain is built from TRBV5-6 and TRBJ2-7, with unresolved D. CDR1 is SGHDT, CDR2 YYEEEE, per germline. Deletions cut 3 bases from V and 3 bases from J, with 1 base between. This CDR3 comprises 10 residues.

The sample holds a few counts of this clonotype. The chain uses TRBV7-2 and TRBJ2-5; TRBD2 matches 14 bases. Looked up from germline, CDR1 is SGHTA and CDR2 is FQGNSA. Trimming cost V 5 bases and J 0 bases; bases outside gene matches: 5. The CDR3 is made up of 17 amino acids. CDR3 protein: CASSPGLAGANQETQYF. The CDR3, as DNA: TGTGCCAGCAGCCCGGGACTAGCGGGGGCCAACCAAGAGACCCAGTACTTC.

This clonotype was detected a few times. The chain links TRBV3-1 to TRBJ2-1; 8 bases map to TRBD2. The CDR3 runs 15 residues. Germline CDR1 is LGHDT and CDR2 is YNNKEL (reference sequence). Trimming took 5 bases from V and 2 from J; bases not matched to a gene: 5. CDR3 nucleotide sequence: TGTGCCAGCAGCGAGCGGGGACTAGCCTACAATGAGCAGTTCTTC. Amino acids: CASSERGLAYNEQFF.

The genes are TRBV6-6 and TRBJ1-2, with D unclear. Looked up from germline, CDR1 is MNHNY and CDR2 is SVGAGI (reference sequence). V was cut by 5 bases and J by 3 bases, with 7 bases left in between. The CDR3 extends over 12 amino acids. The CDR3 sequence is CASSTMDYGYTF. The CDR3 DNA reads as TGTGCCAGCAGTACCATGGACTATGGCTACACCTTC.

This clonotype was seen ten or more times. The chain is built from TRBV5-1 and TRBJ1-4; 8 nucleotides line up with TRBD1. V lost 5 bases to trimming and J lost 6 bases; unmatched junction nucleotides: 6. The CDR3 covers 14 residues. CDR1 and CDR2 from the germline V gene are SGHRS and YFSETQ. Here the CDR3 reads CASSYQGADEKLFF. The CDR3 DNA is TGCGCCAGCAGTTACCAGGGGGCTGATGAAAAACTGTTTTTT.

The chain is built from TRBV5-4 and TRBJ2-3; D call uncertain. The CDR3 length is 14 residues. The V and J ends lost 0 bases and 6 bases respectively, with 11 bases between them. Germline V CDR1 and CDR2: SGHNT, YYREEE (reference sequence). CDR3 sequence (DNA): TGTGCCAGCAGCTTGGGTCTAGGAGATGATACGCAGTATTTT. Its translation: CASSLGLGDDTQYF.

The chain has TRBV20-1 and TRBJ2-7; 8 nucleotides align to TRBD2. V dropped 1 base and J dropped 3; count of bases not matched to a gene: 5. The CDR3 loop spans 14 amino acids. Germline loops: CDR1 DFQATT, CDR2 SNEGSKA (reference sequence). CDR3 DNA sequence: TGCAGTGCTAGAGGCGGGGGGTTGAACTACGAGCAGTACTTC. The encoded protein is CSARGGGLNYEQYF.

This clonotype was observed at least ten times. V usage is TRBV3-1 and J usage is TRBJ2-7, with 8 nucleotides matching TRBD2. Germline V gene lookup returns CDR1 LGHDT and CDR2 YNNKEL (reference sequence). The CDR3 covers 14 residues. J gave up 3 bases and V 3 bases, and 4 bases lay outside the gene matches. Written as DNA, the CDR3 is TGTGCCAGCAGCCAGACGGGGGGGCTCTACGAGCAGTACTTC. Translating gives CASSQTGGLYEQYF.

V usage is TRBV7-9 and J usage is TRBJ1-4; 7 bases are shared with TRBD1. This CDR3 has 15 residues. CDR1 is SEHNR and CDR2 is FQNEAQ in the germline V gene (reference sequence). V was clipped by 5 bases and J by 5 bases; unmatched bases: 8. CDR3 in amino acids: CASSLRQGDNEKLFF. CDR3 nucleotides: TGTGCCAGCAGCCTCAGGCAGGGGGACAATGAAAAACTGTTTTTT.

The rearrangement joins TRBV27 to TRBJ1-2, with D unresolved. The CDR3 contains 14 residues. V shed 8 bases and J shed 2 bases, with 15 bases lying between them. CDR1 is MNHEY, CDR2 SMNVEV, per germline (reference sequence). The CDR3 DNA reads TGTGCCAGCTCCCTCGGGATCACCAACTATGGCTACACCTTC. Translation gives CASSLGITNYGYTF.

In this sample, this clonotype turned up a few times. As DNA, the CDR3 is TGCGCCAGCAGCTCCCGGCCGACGGGGAGCTCCTACAATGAGCAGTTCTTC. It is translated as CASSSRPTGSSYNEQFF. The genes are TRBV4-3 and TRBJ2-1, with a tentative D call TRBD2 (5 bases). CDR3 length: 17 amino acids. V was clipped by 5 bases and J by 0 bases, with 17 bases between them. The germline V gene encodes CDR1 LGHNA and CDR2 YSLEER.

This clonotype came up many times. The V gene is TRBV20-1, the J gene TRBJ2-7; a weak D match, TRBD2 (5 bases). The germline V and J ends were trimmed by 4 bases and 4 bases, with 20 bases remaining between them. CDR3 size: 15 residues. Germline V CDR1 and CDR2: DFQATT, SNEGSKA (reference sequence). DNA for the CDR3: TGCAGTGCTAACAAAGAGGGCCTCCGTACGTACGAGCAGTACGTC. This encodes CSANKEGLRTYEQYV.

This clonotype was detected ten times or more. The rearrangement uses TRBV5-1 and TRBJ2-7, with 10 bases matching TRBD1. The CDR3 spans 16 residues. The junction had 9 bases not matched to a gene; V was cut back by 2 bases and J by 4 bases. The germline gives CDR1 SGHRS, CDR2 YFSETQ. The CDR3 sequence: CASSFWYGTGVYEQYF. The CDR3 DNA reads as TGCGCCAGCAGCTTTTGGTATGGGACAGGGGTTTACGAGCAGTACTTC.

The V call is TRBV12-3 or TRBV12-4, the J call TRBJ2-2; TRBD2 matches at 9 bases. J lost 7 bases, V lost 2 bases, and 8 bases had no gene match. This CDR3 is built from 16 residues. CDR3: CASSLQGLANGGELFF. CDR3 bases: TGTGCCAGCAGTTTACAGGGACTAGCAAATGGCGGGGAGCTGTTTTTT.

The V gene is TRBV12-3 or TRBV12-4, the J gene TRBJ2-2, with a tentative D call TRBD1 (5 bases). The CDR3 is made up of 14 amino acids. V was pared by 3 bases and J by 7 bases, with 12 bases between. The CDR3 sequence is CASSLSRVGGELFF. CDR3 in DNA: TGTGCCAGCAGTTTGAGCAGGGTCGGCGGGGAGCTGTTTTTT.

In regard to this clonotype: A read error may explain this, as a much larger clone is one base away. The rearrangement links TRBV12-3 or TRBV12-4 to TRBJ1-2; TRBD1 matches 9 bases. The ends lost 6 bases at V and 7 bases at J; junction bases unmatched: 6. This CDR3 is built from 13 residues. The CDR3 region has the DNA TGTGCCAGCAGCCAGGGACAGGGCTTTGGCTACACCTTC. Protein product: CASSQGQGFGYTF.

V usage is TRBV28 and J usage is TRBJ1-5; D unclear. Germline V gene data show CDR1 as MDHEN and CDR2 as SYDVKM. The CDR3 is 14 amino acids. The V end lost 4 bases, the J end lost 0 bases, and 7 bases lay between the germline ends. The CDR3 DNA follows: TGTGCCAGCAGTTGGGTGGTTAGCAATCAGCCCCAGCATTTT. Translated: CASSWVVSNQPQHF.

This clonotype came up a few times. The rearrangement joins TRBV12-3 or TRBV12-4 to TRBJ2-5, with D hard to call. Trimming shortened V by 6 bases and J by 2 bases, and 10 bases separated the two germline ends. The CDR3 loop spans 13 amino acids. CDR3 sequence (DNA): TGTGCCAGCAGCCACGAGGATCAAGAGACCCAGTACTTC. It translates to CASSHEDQETQYF.

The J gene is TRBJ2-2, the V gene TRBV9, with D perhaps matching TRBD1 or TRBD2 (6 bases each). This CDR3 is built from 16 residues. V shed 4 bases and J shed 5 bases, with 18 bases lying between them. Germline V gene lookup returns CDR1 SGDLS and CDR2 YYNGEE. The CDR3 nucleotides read TGTGCCAGCAGCATAACCGGGGGCGGGTATACCGGGGAGCTGTTTTTT. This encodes CASSITGGGYTGELFF.

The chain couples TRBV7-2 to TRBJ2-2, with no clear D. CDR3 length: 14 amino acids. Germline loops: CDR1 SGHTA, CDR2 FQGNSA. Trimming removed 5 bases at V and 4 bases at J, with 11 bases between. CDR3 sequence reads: CASSQGPGTGELFF. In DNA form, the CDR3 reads TGTGCCAGCAGCCAAGGGCCGGGCACCGGGGAGCTGTTTTTT.

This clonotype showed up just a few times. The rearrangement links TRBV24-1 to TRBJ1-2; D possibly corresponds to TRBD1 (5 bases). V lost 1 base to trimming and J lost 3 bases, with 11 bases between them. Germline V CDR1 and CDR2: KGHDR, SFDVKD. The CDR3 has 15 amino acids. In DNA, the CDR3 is TGTGCCACCAGTGATTTTGCAGGGTGGGACTATGGCTACACCTTC. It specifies CATSDFAGWDYGYTF.

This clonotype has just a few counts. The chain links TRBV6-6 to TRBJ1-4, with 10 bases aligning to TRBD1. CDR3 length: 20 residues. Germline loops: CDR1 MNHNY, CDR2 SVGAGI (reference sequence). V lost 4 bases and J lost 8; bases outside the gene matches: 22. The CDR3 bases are TGTGCCAGCAGTTTCCCCAAGAGGGACAGGGGAGTTTATGGGTTAGAAAAACTGTTTTTT. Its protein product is CASSFPKRDRGVYGLEKLFF.

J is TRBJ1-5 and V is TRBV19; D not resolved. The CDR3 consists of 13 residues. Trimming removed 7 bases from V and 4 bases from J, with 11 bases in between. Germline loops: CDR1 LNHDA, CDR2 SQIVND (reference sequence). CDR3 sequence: CASNLGLNQPQHF. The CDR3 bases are TGTGCCAGTAATCTCGGGTTAAATCAGCCCCAGCATTTT.

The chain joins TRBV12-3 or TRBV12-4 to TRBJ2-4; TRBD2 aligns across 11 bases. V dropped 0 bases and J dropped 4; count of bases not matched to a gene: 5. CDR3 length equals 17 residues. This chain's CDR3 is CASSLARLAGGKNIQYF. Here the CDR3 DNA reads TGTGCCAGCAGTTTAGCGCGTCTAGCGGGGGGAAAAAACATTCAGTACTTC.